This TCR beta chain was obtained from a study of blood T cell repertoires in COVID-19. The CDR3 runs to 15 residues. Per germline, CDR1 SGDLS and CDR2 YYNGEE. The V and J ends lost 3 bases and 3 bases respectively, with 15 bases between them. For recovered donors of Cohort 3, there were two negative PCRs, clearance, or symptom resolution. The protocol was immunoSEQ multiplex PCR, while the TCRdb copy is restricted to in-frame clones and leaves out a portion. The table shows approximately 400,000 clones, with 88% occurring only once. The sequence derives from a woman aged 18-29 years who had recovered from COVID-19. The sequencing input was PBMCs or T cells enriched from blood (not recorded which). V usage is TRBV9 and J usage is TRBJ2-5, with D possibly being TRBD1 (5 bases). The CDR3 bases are TGTGCCAGCAGCGCTGGGGCAGGGAAGGAAGAGACCCAGTACTTC. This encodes CASSAGAGKEETQYF.